What follows is one T cell receptor beta chain and its context. The data originate from a study of blood T cell repertoires in COVID-19. The overall study: The United States, Italy and Spain provided the acute and convalescent COVID-19 samples. T cells, B-cell-depleted T cells, or PBMCs supplied cDNA or gDNA.

Per the original data handling: Estimation of nucleated cell counts was performed using reference gene primer amplification. TCRdb's copy holds only in-frame clones and misses some; the assay was immunoSEQ multiplex PCR. V and J calls and clone size are given by that table; D and trimming were obtained from the DNA. Of about 150,000 clones in the sample, 70% to 90% were seen once. The CDR3 is made up of 15 amino acids. The germline V gene has CDR1 KGHSH and CDR2 LQKENI. Trimming left V 2 bases short and J 2 bases short, with 10 bases between. This clonotype was obtained from a woman in her 70s with acute or convalescent COVID-19. Sequenced sample: peripheral blood. V is TRBV18 and J is TRBJ1-5; possibly TRBD1 for D (5 bases). The CDR3 nucleotides are TGTGCCAGCTCACCAATAGGGGAGGGCAATCAGCCCCAGCATTTT. This codes for CASSPIGEGNQPQHF.